This T cell receptor beta chain was recorded in a study of blood T cell repertoires in COVID-19. The Seattle patients, enrolled during active infection, were followed longitudinally. Profiled with immunoSEQ multiplex PCR; TCRdb holds only in-frame clones, not every one. The top ten clones hold 5.2% of a sample with about 260,000 clones, more than 75% of them seen once. The sequence came from a woman aged 60 to 75 with COVID-19, enrolled during active disease. Input material: peripheral blood.

DNA for the CDR3: TGTGCCACCAGTGACCAGCGCGGGACTCCGTACAATGAGCAGTTCTTC. Its translation: CATSDQRGTPYNEQFF. The chain has TRBV24-1 and TRBJ2-1; TRBD2 might be the D (6 bases). This CDR3 has 16 residues. Trimming stripped 4 bases from V and 4 bases from J, with 16 bases between. CDR1 and CDR2 from the germline V gene are KGHDR and SFDVKD.